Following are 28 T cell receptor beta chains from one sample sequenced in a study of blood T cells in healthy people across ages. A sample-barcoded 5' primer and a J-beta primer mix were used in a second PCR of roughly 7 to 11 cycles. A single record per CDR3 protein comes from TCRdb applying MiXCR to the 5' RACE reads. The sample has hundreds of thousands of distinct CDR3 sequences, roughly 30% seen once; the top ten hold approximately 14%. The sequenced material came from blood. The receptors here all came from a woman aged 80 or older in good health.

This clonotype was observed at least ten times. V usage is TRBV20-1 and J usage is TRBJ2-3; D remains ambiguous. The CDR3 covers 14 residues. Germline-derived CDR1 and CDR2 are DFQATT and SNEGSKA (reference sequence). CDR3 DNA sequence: TGCATTGCCGCATTTAGTCTCGGCACAGATACGCAGTATTTT. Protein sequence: CIAAFSLGTDTQYF.

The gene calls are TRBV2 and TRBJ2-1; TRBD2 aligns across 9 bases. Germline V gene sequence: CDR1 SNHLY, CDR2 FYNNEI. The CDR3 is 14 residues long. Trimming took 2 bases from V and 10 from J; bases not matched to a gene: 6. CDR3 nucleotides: TGTGCCAGCAGTGAAAGGCTAGCGGGGCTAGAGCAGTTCTTC. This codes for CASSERLAGLEQFF.

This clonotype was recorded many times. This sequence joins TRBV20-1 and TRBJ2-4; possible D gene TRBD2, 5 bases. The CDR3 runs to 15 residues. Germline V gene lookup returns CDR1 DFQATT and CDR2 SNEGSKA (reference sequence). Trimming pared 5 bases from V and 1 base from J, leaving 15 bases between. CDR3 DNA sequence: TGCAGTGCTGGAGGTCTCGACGGGGCCAAAAACATTCAGTACTTC. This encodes CSAGGLDGAKNIQYF.

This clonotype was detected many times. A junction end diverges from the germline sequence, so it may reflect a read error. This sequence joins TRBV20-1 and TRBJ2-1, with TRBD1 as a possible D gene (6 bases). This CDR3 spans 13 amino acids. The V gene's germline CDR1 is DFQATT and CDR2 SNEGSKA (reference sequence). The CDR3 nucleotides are TGCGGTGCCGCGACAGGTATCGTCAATGAGCAGTTCTTC. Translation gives CGAATGIVNEQFF.

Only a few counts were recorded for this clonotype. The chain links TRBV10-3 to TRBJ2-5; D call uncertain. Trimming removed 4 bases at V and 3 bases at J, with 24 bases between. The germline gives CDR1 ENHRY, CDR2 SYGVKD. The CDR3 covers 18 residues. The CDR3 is CAISGPLNMICDEETQYF. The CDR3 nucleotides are TGTGCCATCAGTGGGCCGTTGAATATGATTTGTGATGAAGAGACCCAGTACTTC.

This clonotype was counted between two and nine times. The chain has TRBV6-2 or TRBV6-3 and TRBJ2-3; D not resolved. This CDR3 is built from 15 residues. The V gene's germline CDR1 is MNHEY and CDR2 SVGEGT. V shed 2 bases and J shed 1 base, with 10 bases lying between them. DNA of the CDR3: TGTGCCAGCAGTTACCCTACCCCCCGCACAGATACGCAGTATTTT. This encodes CASSYPTPRTDTQYF.

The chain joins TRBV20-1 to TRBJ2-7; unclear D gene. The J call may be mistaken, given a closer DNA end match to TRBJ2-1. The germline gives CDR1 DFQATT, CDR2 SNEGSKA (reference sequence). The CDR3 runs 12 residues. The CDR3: CSARALVYEQFF. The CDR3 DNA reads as TGCAGTGCTAGGGCTTTAGTATACGAGCAGTTCTTC.

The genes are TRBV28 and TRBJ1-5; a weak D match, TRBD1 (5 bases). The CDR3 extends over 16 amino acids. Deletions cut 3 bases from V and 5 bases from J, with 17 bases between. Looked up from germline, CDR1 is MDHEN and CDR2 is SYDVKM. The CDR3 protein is CASSFGPLTADQPQHF. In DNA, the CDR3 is TGTGCCAGCAGTTTTGGTCCCCTGACAGCAGATCAGCCCCAGCATTTT.

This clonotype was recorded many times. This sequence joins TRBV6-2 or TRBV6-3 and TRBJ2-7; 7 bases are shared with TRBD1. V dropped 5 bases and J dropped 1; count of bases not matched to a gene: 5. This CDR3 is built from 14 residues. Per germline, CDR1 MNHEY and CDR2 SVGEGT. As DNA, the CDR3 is TGTGCCAGCAGTCACGGACAGGTGTCCTACGAGCAGTACTTC. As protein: CASSHGQVSYEQYF.

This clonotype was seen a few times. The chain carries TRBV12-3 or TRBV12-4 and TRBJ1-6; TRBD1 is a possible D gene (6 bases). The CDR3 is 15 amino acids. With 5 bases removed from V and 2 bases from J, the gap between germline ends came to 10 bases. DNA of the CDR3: TGTGCCAGCAGTGCCAGGGGCGCCTATAATTCACCCCTCCACTTT. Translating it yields CASSARGAYNSPLHF.

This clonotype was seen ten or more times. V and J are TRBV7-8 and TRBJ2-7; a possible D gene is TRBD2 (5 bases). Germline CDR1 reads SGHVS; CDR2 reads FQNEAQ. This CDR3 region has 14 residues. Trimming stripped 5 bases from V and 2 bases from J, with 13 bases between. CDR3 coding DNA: TGTGCCAGCAGCCCCTCCGAGGGTCCCTACGAGCAGTACTTC. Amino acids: CASSPSEGPYEQYF.

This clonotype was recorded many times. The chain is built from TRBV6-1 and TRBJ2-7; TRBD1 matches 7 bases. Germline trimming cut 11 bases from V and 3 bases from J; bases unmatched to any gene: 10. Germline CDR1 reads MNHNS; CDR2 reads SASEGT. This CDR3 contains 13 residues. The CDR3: CAGARGQHYEQYF. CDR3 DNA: TGTGCCGGAGCAAGGGGACAGCACTACGAGCAGTACTTC.

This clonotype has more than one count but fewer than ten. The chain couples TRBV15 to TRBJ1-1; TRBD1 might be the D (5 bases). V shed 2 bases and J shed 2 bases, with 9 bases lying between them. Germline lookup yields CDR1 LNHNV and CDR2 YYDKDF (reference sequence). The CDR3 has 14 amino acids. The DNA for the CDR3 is TGTGCCACCAGCAGACAGGGATTCAACACTGAAGCTTTCTTT. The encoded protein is CATSRQGFNTEAFF.

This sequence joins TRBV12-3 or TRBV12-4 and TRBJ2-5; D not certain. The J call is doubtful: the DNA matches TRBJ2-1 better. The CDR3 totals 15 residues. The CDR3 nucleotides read TGTGCCAGCAGTCGCGACACTCCGTACCAAGAGACCCAGTTCTTC. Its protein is CASSRDTPYQETQFF.

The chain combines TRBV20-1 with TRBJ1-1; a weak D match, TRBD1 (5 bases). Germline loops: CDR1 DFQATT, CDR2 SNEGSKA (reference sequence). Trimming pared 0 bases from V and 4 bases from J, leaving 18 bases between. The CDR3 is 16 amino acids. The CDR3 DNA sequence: TGCAGTGCTAGAGATCGATCCTTAGGGAGGGGCACTGAAGCTTTCTTT. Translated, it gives CSARDRSLGRGTEAFF.

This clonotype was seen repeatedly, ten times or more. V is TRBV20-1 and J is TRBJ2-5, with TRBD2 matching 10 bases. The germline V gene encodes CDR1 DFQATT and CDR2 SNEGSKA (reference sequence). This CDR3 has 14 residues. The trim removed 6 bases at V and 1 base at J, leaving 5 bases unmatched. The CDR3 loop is CSASSGGAQETQYF. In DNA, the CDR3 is TGCAGTGCGAGCAGCGGGGGGGCCCAAGAGACCCAGTACTTC.

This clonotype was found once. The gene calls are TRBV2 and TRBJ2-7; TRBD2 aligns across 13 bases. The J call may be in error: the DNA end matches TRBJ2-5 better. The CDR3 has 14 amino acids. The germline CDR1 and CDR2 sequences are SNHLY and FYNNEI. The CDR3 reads CASKGGLAGETQYF. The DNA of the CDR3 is TGTGCCAGCAAAGGGGGACTAGCGGGGGAGACCCAGTACTTC.

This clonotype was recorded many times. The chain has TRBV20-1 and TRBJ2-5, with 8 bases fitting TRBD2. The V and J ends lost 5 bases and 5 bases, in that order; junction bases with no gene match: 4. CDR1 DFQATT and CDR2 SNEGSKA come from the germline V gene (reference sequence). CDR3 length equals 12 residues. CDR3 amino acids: CSALTSVETQYF. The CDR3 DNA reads TGCAGTGCTTTGACTAGCGTGGAGACCCAGTACTTC.

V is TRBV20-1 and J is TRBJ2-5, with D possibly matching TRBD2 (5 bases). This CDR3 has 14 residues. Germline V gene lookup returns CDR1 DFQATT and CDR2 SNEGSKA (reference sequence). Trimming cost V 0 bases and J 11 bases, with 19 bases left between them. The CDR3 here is CSARDRTLRDEQYF. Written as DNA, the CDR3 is TGCAGTGCTAGAGATAGAACCCTGAGGGATGAGCAGTACTTC.

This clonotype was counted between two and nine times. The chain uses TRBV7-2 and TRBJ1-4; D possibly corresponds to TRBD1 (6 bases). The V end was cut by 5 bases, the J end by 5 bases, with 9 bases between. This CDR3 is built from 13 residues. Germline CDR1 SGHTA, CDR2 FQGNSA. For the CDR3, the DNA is TGTGCCAGCAGCGCTGGACAGAATGAAAAACTGTTTTTT. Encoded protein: CASSAGQNEKLFF.

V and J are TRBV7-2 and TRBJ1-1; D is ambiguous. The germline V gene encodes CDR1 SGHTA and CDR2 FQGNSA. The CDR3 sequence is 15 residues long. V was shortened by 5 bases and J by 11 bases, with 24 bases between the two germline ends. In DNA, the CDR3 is TGTGCCAGCAGCCCCCCATCTAGGGAAAGAATGAGCGCTTTCTTT. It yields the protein CASSPPSRERMSAFF. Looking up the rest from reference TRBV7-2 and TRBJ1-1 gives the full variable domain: GAGVSQSPSNKVTEKGKDVELRCDPISGHTALYWYRQSLGQGLEFLIYFQGNSAPDKSGLPSDRFSAERTGGSVSTLTIQRTQQEDSAVYLCASSPPSRERMSAFFGQGTRLTVV.

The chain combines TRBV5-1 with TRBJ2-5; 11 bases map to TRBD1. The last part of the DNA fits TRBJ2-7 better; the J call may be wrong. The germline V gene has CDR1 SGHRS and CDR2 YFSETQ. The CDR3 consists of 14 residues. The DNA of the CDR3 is TGCGCCAGCAGCACAAGGACAGGGGGCGGCGAGCAGTACTTC. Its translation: CASSTRTGGGEQYF.

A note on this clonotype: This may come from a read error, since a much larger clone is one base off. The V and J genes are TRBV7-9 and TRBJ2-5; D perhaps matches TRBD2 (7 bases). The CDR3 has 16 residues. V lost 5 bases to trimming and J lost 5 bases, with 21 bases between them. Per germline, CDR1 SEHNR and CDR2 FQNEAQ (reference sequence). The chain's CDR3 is CASSPFGGQSGETQYF. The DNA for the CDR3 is TGTGCCAGCAGCCCGTTCGGGGGGCAGTCCGGGGAGACCCAGTACTTC.

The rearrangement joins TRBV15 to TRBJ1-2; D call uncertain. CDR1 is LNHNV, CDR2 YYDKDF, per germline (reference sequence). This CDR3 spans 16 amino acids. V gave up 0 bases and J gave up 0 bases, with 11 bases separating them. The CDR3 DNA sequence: TGTGCCACCAGCAGAGATCGTACAGTAACTAACTATGGCTACACCTTC. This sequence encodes CATSRDRTVTNYGYTF.

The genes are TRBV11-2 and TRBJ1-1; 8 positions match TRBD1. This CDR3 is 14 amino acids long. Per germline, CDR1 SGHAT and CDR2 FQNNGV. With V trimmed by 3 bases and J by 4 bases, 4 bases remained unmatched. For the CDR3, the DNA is TGTGCCAGCAGCTTGCCCGACAGGGGCACTGAAGCTTTCTTT. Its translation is CASSLPDRGTEAFF.

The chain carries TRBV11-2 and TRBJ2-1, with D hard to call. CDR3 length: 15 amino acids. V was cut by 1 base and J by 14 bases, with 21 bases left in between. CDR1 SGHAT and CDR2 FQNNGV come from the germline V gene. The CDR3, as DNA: TGTGCCAGCAGCTTAGGTAGCCGAAACACCGAGCGAGAGTTCTTC. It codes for CASSLGSRNTEREFF.

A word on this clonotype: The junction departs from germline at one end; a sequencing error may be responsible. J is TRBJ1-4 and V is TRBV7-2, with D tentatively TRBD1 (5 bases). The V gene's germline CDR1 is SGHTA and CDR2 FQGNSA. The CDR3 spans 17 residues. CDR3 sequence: CASSLDPGTATDEKLFF. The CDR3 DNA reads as TGTGCCAGCAGCTTAGATCCAGGGACGGCAACTGATGAAAAACTGTTTTTT.

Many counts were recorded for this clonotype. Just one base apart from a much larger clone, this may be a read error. CDR3 in DNA: TGTGCCAGCAGCCCCGTGAGGGGGCGGCGCGAGCAGTACTTC. Amino acids: CASSPVRGRREQYF. The J gene is TRBJ2-7, the V gene TRBV6-5; 7 nucleotides agree with TRBD1. The germline CDR1 and CDR2 sequences are MNHEY and SVGAGI. The V and J ends lost 6 bases and 6 bases, in that order; junction bases with no gene match: 11. The CDR3 runs 14 residues.